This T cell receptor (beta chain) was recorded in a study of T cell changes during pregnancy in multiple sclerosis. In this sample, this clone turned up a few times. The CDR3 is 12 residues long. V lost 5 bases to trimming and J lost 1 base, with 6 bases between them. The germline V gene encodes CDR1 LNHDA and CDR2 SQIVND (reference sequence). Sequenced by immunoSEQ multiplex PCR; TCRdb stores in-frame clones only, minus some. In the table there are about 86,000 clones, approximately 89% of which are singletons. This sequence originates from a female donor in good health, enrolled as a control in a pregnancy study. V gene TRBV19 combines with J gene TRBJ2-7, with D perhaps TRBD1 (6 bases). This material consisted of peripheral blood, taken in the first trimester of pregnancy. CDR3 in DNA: TGTGCCAGTAGTGACAGGTCCTACGAGCAGTACTTC. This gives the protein CASSDRSYEQYF.